This TCR beta chain was sequenced during a study of cytotoxic CD8 clonotypes in ibrutinib-treated CLL. Whole-study context: Treatment had run for a median roughly 13 months, range 6 to 36, when response samples were taken.

General observations from the study: Public clonotypes showed up rarely, and on treatment they shrank or held steady.

The data were produced by immunoSEQ multiplex PCR, yet TCRdb's version contains in-frame clones alone and is incomplete. The repertoire holds more than 200,000 clones, with 60% to 75% as singletons. As for this clone: Its antigen remains unidentified.

J gave up 2 bases and V 6 bases, and 4 bases lay outside the gene matches. This CDR3 spans 15 amino acids. The germline V gene encodes CDR1 MNHEY and CDR2 SVGAGI. The TCR comes from a human donor with chronic lymphocytic leukemia. The chain couples TRBV6-5 to TRBJ2-1; 10 bases are a match to TRBD2. The source was PBMCs, collected after 24 months of ibrutinib treatment. CDR3 coding DNA: TGTGCCAGCAGGTCTAGCGGGAGCCCCTACAATGAGCAGTTCTTC. It yields the protein CASRSSGSPYNEQFF.